A selection of T cell receptor beta chains follows, all from one sample in a study of beta chain features in type 1 diabetes. Clones were read by immunoSEQ multiplex PCR, and TCRdb kept only the in-frame ones, dropping some. The profile shows fewer than 300,000 clones, just over 20% of them singletons. Sequencing input: naive CD4+ T cells from blood. These receptors all come from a woman aged 40 to 50 with type 1 diabetes. Both conserved end residues are part of each CDR3. Fields, in order: CDR3 length, V gene, J gene, D gene, clone size, CDR3 protein, CDR3 DNA. D genes are given only for firm matches. Some rows mark clone size as missing; the rest say once, few, many or name a class of expanded clone.

14	TRBV29-1	TRBJ1-1	TRBD1	NA	CSAIRGSGNTEAFF	TGCAGCGCCATCAGGGGGTCGGGGAACACTGAAGCTTTCTTT
15	TRBV30	TRBJ1-3	NA	NA	CAWSGGQLSGNTIYF	TGTGCCTGGAGTGGAGGCCAGCTCTCTGGAAACACCATATATTTT
14	TRBV10-3	TRBJ2-5	NA	few	CAISEAGGQETQYF	TGTGCCATCAGTGAGGCGGGCGGACAAGAGACCCAGTACTTC
16	TRBV28	TRBJ2-2	TRBD1	NA	CASSPGQGRGTGELFF	TGTGCCAGCAGTCCCGGACAGGGGAGAGGCACCGGGGAGCTGTTTTTT
15	TRBV5-6	TRBJ1-4	NA	once	CASSAHRDKPRELFF	TGTGCCAGCAGCGCGCATCGGGACAAACCAAGGGAACTGTTTTTT
16	TRBV28	TRBJ2-5	TRBD2	NA	CASSLTSGKGQETQYF	TGTGCCAGCAGTCTAACTAGCGGGAAGGGCCAAGAGACCCAGTACTTC
14	TRBV12-5	TRBJ2-3	TRBD1	NA	CASGLGTETDTQYF	TGTGCTAGTGGACTCGGGACAGAGACAGATACGCAGTATTTT
13	TRBV19	TRBJ1-5	NA	NA	CASSSQGNQPQHF	TGTGCCAGTAGTTCCCAGGGGAATCAGCCCCAGCATTTT
14	TRBV4-3	TRBJ1-2	NA	few	CASSQDSGVRGYTF	TGCGCCAGCAGCCAAGATTCGGGGGTGCGTGGCTACACCTTC
15	TRBV7-3	TRBJ2-1	TRBD1	NA	CASSAAGTGRNEQFF	TGTGCCAGCAGCGCGGCCGGGACAGGGAGGAATGAGCAGTTCTTC
14	TRBV5-1	TRBJ2-5	TRBD1	NA	CASSPGQGQETQYF	TGCGCCAGCAGCCCTGGACAGGGCCAAGAGACCCAGTACTTC
14	TRBV6-6	TRBJ2-7	NA	NA	CAATPNRASYEQYF	TGTGCCGCGACGCCAAACAGGGCGTCCTACGAGCAGTACTTC
20	TRBV9	TRBJ1-2	NA	once	CASSPPFGRETIEGDNGYTF	TGTGCCAGCAGCCCCCCCTTTGGGAGGGAAACAATAGAGGGGGACAATGGCTACACCTTC
12	TRBV5-4	TRBJ2-1	TRBD2	few	CASSLLSGEQFF	TGTGCCAGCAGCCTACTTAGCGGGGAGCAGTTCTTC
15	TRBV5-4	TRBJ2-5	NA	NA	CASRPLGSRRETQYF	TGTGCCAGCAGGCCTTTAGGGAGTAGGCGAGAGACCCAGTACTTC
18	TRBV10-3	TRBJ2-3	TRBD1	few	CAIHSGQGTKGYTDTQYF	TGTGCCATCCACTCCGGACAGGGAACCAAAGGGTACACAGATACGCAGTATTTT
18	TRBV4-2	TRBJ1-5	NA	few	CASSQDQGGTKSIQPQHF	TGTGCCAGCAGCCAAGATCAGGGCGGGACGAAATCAATTCAGCCCCAGCATTTT
15	TRBV5-4	TRBJ2-5	TRBD2	few	CASSLAGARQETQYF	TGTGCCAGCAGCTTAGCGGGGGCCCGCCAAGAGACCCAGTACTTC
16	TRBV4-1	TRBJ2-7	TRBD1	NA	CASSLQGTGDYYEQYF	TGCGCCAGCAGCCTACAAGGGACAGGGGATTACTACGAGCAGTACTTC
16	TRBV30	TRBJ1-5	NA	NA	CAWSTGGAHRGEPQHF	TGTGCCTGGAGTACAGGAGGGGCCCATCGCGGTGAACCCCAGCATTTT
15	TRBV7-8	TRBJ1-2	TRBD1	NA	CASSLVRGQSYGYTF	TGTGCCAGCAGCTTAGTTCGGGGACAGAGCTATGGCTACACCTTC
13	TRBV15	TRBJ2-7	NA	NA	CATSRGSGYEQYF	TGTGCCACCAGCAGAGGTAGCGGCTACGAGCAGTACTTC
16	TRBV9	TRBJ2-2	TRBD2	few	CASSVLLAGNTGELFF	TGTGCCAGCAGCGTCCTCCTAGCGGGGAACACCGGGGAGCTGTTTTTT
14	TRBV28	TRBJ1-2	TRBD1	few	CASSPGGQGYGYTF	TGTGCCAGCAGTCCCGGCGGACAGGGGTATGGCTACACCTTC
13	TRBV9	TRBJ2-5	NA	few	CASSGGQKETQYF	TGTGCCAGCAGCGGAGGACAGAAAGAGACCCAGTACTTC
13	TRBV30	TRBJ2-1	TRBD1	few	CAWRDRGRNEQFF	TGTGCCTGGAGGGACAGGGGGCGAAATGAGCAGTTCTTC
15	TRBV29-1	TRBJ2-3	NA	few	CSVTIPGSPNYTQYF	TGCAGCGTTACCATCCCGGGATCTCCCAATTATACGCAGTATTTT
13	TRBV5-4	TRBJ1-2	NA	NA	CASSPDSNYGYTF	TGTGCCAGCAGCCCTGACAGCAACTATGGCTACACCTTC
14	TRBV9	TRBJ2-1	TRBD1	NA	CASSVEKGANEQFF	TGTGCCAGCAGCGTAGAAAAGGGGGCCAATGAGCAGTTCTTC
14	TRBV9	TRBJ1-2	TRBD1	few	CASSVGDRLGGYTF	TGTGCCAGCAGCGTAGGGGACAGGTTGGGTGGCTACACCTTC
15	TRBV5-1	TRBJ2-1	TRBD2	NA	CASSTGERERDEQFF	TGCGCCAGCAGCACCGGGGAGCGGGAGAGGGATGAGCAGTTCTTC
16	TRBV30	TRBJ2-5	TRBD2	few	CAWAGTSGRWGETQYF	TGTGCCTGGGCGGGGACTAGCGGGAGGTGGGGAGAGACCCAGTACTTC
11	TRBV6-1	TRBJ2-7	NA	few	CASVTAYEQYF	TGTGCCAGCGTGACAGCCTACGAGCAGTACTTC
15	TRBV4-1	TRBJ2-7	TRBD2	few	CASSPRTSGSHEQYF	TGCGCCAGCAGCCCCAGGACTAGCGGGAGCCACGAGCAGTACTTC
12	TRBV5-1	TRBJ2-4	TRBD1	NA	CASSLQGNIQYF	TGCGCCAGCAGCTTACAGGGGAACATTCAGTACTTC
16	TRBV7-3	TRBJ2-1	NA	NA	CASSLSPGMTYNEQFF	TGTGCCAGCAGCTTAAGTCCAGGGATGACCTACAATGAGCAGTTCTTC
18	TRBV6-1	TRBJ1-2	TRBD1	NA	CASSARTGTGNLRDGYTF	TGTGCCAGCAGTGCCCGAACCGGGACAGGGAACTTAAGGGATGGCTACACCTTC
12	TRBV7-2	TRBJ2-7	NA	NA	CASSLRVAEQYF	TGTGCCAGCAGCCTCCGCGTCGCCGAGCAGTACTTC
15	TRBV11-3	TRBJ2-1	TRBD2	few	CASSRPGLADNEQFF	TGTGCCAGCAGCCGACCGGGACTAGCGGACAATGAGCAGTTCTTC
13	TRBV19	TRBJ1-5	TRBD1	few	CASGDREDQPQHF	TGTGCCAGTGGGGACAGGGAGGATCAGCCCCAGCATTTT
13	TRBV28	TRBJ2-3	TRBD2	few	CASIGTSADTQYF	TGTGCCAGCATCGGGACTAGTGCAGATACGCAGTATTTT
12	TRBV7-3	TRBJ1-1	TRBD1	once	CASSSQGIEAFF	TGTGCCAGCAGCTCACAGGGGATAGAAGCTTTCTTT
14	TRBV29-1	TRBJ1-1	NA	NA	CSVKRDGGGTEAFF	TGCAGCGTTAAGAGGGATGGAGGTGGCACTGAAGCTTTCTTT
14	TRBV18	TRBJ1-5	TRBD1	NA	CASSPGTDNQPQHF	TGTGCCAGCTCCCCCGGGACAGATAATCAGCCCCAGCATTTT
16	TRBV27	TRBJ2-7	TRBD1	few	CASSLYPRTGSYEQYF	TGTGCCAGCAGTTTATACCCTCGGACAGGCTCCTACGAGCAGTACTTC
14	TRBV29-1	TRBJ2-7	TRBD2	few	CSVELAGNYYEQYF	TGCAGCGTTGAGTTAGCGGGAAATTACTACGAGCAGTACTTC
15	TRBV5-1	TRBJ2-2	NA	few	CASSLGGLNTGELFF	TGCGCCAGCAGCTTGGGGGGGCTGAACACCGGGGAGCTGTTTTTT
14	TRBV29-1	TRBJ2-6	TRBD1	few	CSATTGAGANVLTF	TGCAGCGCTACCACAGGGGCTGGGGCCAACGTCCTGACTTTC
17	TRBV10-3	TRBJ2-7	TRBD1	NA	CAISGVGGQGISYEQYF	TGTGCCATCAGTGGGGTCGGGGGACAGGGAATCTCCTACGAGCAGTACTTC
14	TRBV18	TRBJ1-5	TRBD1	once	CASSPGQGNQPQHF	TGTGCCAGCTCCCCGGGACAGGGCAATCAGCCCCAGCATTTT
13	TRBV7-3	TRBJ2-3	NA	NA	CASNSGGPDTQYF	TGTGCCAGCAACTCCGGGGGTCCAGATACGCAGTATTTT
16	TRBV7-9	TRBJ1-4	NA	NA	CASSFGGIGTNEKLFF	TGTGCCAGCAGCTTTGGGGGCATCGGAACTAATGAAAAACTGTTTTTT
13	TRBV12-5	TRBJ2-3	NA	NA	CASGLTGTDTQYF	TGTGCTAGTGGTTTAACAGGCACAGATACGCAGTATTTT